This paragraph reports one T cell receptor (beta chain). This entry is derived from a study of control samples from healthy donors and cancer patients. This CDR3 has 13 residues. Germline V gives CDR1 SNHLY, CDR2 FYNNEI. V lost 7 bases to trimming and J lost 3 bases, with 7 bases between them. Sequencing used immunoSEQ multiplex PCR; TCRdb keeps in-frame clones, though not all of them. The sample holds 150,000 to 200,000 clones, 85% to 90% seen once. The sequence was collected from a man aged 18 to 30 in good health. The rearrangement links TRBV2 to TRBJ2-6; D is possibly TRBD1 (6 bases). Source material: blood. The CDR3, as DNA: TGTGCCAGCAAGGGGGATGGGGCCAACGTCCTGACTTTC. It is translated as CASKGDGANVLTF.